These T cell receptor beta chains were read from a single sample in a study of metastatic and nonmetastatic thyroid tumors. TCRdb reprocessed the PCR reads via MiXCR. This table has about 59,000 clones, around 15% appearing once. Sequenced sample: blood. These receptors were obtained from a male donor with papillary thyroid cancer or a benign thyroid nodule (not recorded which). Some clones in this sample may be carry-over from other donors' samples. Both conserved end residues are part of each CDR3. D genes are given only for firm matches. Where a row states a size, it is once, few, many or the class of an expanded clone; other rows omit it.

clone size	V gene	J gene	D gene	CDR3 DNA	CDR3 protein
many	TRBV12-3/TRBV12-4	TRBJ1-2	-	TGTGCCAGCAGCTACGGAGGGAGGGGGAATGGCTACACCTTC	CASSYGGRGNGYTF
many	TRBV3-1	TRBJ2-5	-	TGTGCCAGCAGCCAAGAGGGACGTGAGACCCAGTACTTC	CASSQEGRETQYF
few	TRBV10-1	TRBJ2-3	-	TGCGCCAGCAGGACCCCCCCCCCGGAGAAACCCACAGATACGCAGTATTTT	CASRTPPPEKPTDTQYF
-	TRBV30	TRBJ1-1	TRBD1	TGTGCCTGGAGAGGGACAGGGAATAAGGGCACTGAAGCTTTCTTT	CAWRGTGNKGTEAFF
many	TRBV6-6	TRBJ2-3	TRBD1	TGTGCCAGCAGTTACTTGATTGGACAGGGGGACCTTGATACGCAGTATTTT	CASSYLIGQGDLDTQYF
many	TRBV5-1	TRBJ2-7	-	TGCGCCAGCAGCTTGGCCCGACCGGACTACGAGCAGTACTTC	CASSLARPDYEQYF
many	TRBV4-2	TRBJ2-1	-	TGTGCCAGCAGCCGAGAAGGGGCGGGTGAGCAGTTCTTC	CASSREGAGEQFF
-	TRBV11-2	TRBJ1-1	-	TGTGCCAGCAGCCCACCCCCTGCGGGGAGCACTGAAGCTTTCTTT	CASSPPPAGSTEAFF
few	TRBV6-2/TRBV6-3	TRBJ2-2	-	TGTGCCAGCAAGAAACTACACCAGTTCACCGGGGAGCTGTTTTTT	CASKKLHQFTGELFF
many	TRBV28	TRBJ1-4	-	TGTGCCAGCAGATTTGACAGGCTCGCAACTAATGAAAAACTGTTTTTT	CASRFDRLATNEKLFF
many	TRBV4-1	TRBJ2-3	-	TGCGCCAGCAGCCAAAAATTCCGTGCTGATGGAGATACGCAGTATTTT	CASSQKFRADGDTQYF
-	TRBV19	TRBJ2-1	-	TGTGCCAGTAGTCCTTTAGCGGTTACCATTTCCAGTGAGCAGTTCTTC	CASSPLAVTISSEQFF
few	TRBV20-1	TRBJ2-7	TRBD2	TGCAGTGCTAGAGATTGGGGGGGAAGCGGGTGGTACGAGCAGTACTTC	CSARDWGGSGWYEQYF
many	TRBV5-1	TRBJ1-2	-	TGCGCCAGCAGCTTGGGTGGGCAGTCCTATGGCTACACCTTC	CASSLGGQSYGYTF
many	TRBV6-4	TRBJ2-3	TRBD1	TGTGCCAGCAGTGATAAGGGGGCCAGGAGCACAGATACGCAGTATTTT	CASSDKGARSTDTQYF
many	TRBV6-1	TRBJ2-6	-	TGTGCCAGCAGTTCCCTCTCTGGGGCCAACGTCCTGACTTTC	CASSSLSGANVLTF
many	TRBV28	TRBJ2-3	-	TGTGCCAGCAGTTCCCAACAGGTACGAGATACGCAGTATTTT	CASSSQQVRDTQYF
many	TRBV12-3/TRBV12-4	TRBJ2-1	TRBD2	TGTGCCAGCAGTTTAATACTAGCGGGAGGTGAGCAGTTCTTC	CASSLILAGGEQFF
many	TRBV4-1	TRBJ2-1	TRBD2	TGCGCCAGCAGCCAAGGACTAGCGGGGAGTGAGCAGTTCTTC	CASSQGLAGSEQFF
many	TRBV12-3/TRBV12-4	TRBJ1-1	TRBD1	TGTGCCAGCAGTCACCCGAGGACAGGGGGCTCGGCTGAAGCTTTCTTT	CASSHPRTGGSAEAFF
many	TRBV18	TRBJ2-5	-	TGTGCCAGCTCACCACCGGCAACAGAGGGGACCCAGTACTTC	CASSPPATEGTQYF
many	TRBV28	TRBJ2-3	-	TGTGCCAGCAGTTTAAGGGTCGGCCACACAGATACGCAGTATTTT	CASSLRVGHTDTQYF
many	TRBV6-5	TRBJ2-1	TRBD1	TGTGCCAGCGCTGGGGCAGGGGGCGATCAACTACTTAACAATGAGCAGTTCTTC	CASAGAGGDQLLNNEQFF
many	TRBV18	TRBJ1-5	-	TGTGCCAGCTCGGAAAGGTCAGTGGTTAGCAATCAGCCCCAGCATTTT	CASSERSVVSNQPQHF
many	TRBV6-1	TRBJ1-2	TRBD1	TGTGCCAGCAGCCCCTCCACCGGGACAGGGGGCGTAATGATAAGATTC	CASSPSTGTGGVMIRF
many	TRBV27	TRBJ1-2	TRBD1	TGTGCCAGCAGTTTCGCGACAGGGGGTGCCTATGGCTACACCTTC	CASSFATGGAYGYTF
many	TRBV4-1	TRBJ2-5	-	TGCGCCAGCAGCCAATCGTACAGGGGAGGCGAGACCCAGTACTTC	CASSQSYRGGETQYF
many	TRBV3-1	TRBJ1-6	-	TGTGCCAGCAGCCTCGGGACACCTAGGTCACCCCTCCACTTT	CASSLGTPRSPLHF
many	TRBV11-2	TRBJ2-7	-	TGTGCCAGCAGCTTAGATTCTAGCCGCTCCTACGAGCAGTACTTC	CASSLDSSRSYEQYF
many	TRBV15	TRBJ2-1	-	TGTGCCACCAGCCTGGACTACAATGAGCAGTTCTTC	CATSLDYNEQFF
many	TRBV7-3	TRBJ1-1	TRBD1	TGTGCCAGCAGCTCCTCGGGACAGGGTCAAGCTTTCTTT	CASSSSGQGQAFF